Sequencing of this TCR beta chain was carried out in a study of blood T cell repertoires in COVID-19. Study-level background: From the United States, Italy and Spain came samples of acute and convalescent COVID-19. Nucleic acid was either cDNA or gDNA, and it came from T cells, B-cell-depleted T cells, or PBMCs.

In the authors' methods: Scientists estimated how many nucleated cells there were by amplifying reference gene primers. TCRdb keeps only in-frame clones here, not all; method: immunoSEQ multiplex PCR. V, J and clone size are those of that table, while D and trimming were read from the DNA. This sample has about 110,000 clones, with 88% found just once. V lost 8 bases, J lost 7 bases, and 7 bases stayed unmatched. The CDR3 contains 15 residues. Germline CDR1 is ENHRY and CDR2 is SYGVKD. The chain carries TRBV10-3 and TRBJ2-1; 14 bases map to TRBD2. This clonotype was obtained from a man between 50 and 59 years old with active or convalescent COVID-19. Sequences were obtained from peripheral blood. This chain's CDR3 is CAISVGLAGVNEQFF. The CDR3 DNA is TGTGCCATCTCGGTGGGACTAGCGGGAGTGAATGAGCAGTTCTTC.